This T cell receptor (beta chain) stems from a study of blood T cell repertoires in COVID-19. Study-level information: Sources were T cells, B-cell-depleted T cells, or PBMCs; the material itself was cDNA or gDNA.

Germline assignment: CDR1 GTSNPN and CDR2 SVGIG (reference sequence). This CDR3 has 13 residues. Between the trimmed V and J ends, which lost 7 bases and 0 bases, there was a span of 9 bases. This clone came up once. Only in-frame clones appear in the TCRdb table, and some are missing; sequencing was by immunoSEQ multiplex PCR. The profile covers some 120,000 clones, with approximately 90% appearing a single time and 1.5% to 1.9% taken by the ten largest. V and J are TRBV30 and TRBJ2-2, with D possibly TRBD2 on 5 matching bases. The sample was peripheral blood. The sequence came from a human donor in a cohort sampled during active COVID-19. The CDR3 sequence is CAYSDSNTGELFF. Here the CDR3 DNA reads TGTGCCTATTCGGACTCGAACACCGGGGAGCTGTTTTTT.